The clone carrying this T cell receptor beta chain was observed a few times. Its specificity is not known. Time point reported: persistent/refractory GD, antithyroid drugs over 5 years with positive TRAb. PBMC-extracted RNA yielded the TCR library. Patients of an endocrinology department in Xi'an, China, were included. Library construction for TCR beta used iRepertoire HTBI primers and Arm-PCR of CDR3 regions. Per the original methods: Throughout the samples, researchers identified about 62 TRBV and 12 to 15 TRBJ segments. MiXCR was run by TCRdb on the multiplex PCR reads, yielding one entry per CDR3 protein. These V and J calls derive from TCRdb rather than the authors' analysis. The table lists a few hundred thousand distinct CDR3 sequences, around 24% of them singletons. Trimming removed 0 bases from V and 5 bases from J, with 11 bases in between. The length of the CDR3 is 14 residues. In germline, CDR1 is DFQATT, CDR2 SNEGSKA (reference sequence).

The record originates from a study of regulatory T cells in long-lasting Graves disease. Whole-study findings and limits: Persistent Graves' patients showed a TCR diversity that was lower than that of newly diagnosed ones. More public clonotypes were shared by persistent patients (around 2,800) than by new patients (about 970).

This sequence was found in a female donor with Graves disease. This chain joins TRBV20-1 and TRBJ1-5; TRBD1 is a possible D gene (6 bases). The sample here was peripheral blood mononuclear cells (PBMCs), taken when the disease was refractory, from a patient treated with antithyroid drugs. CDR3 bases: TGCAGTGCTAGAGATATAGGGGGATATCAGCCCCAGCATTTT. Its protein is CSARDIGGYQPQHF.